A selection of T cell receptor beta chains follows, all from one sample in a study of cytomegalovirus exposure and HLA in healthy donors. The assay was immunoSEQ multiplex PCR, and TCRdb's table has in-frame clones only and misses some. The sample lists about 140,000 clones; 78% were seen once. The specimen was PBMCs. The source is a female donor in good health and CMV-seronegative. Each CDR3 is given with its conserved first and last residue. The D gene is left open where the match is weak. Expanded clones get a size class; other rows say once, few or many, or leave the size out.

v_gene: TRBV21-1
j_gene: TRBJ1-4
abundance: .
d_gene: .
CDR3aa: CASSKIQVTTNEKLFF
CDR3nt: TGTGCCAGCAGCAAAATTCAGGTTACAACTAATGAAAAACTGTTTTTT

v_gene: TRBV27
j_gene: TRBJ2-7
abundance: .
d_gene: TRBD1
CDR3aa: CASAKGGQGEWYEQYF
CDR3nt: TGTGCCAGCGCCAAGGGGGGACAGGGGGAATGGTACGAGCAGTACTTC

v_gene: TRBV7-2
j_gene: TRBJ2-2
abundance: once
d_gene: .
CDR3aa: CASSMDYSGELFF
CDR3nt: TGTGCCAGCAGCATGGACTACTCCGGGGAGCTGTTTTTT

v_gene: TRBV9
j_gene: TRBJ2-7
abundance: .
d_gene: TRBD2
CDR3aa: CASGSGGAKTYEQYF
CDR3nt: TGTGCCAGCGGTAGCGGGGGGGCCAAAACCTACGAGCAGTACTTC

v_gene: TRBV19
j_gene: TRBJ2-7
abundance: .
d_gene: .
CDR3aa: CASSRNSYEQYF
CDR3nt: TGTGCCAGTAGTCGTAACTCCTACGAGCAGTACTTC

v_gene: TRBV6-1
j_gene: TRBJ1-2
abundance: .
d_gene: .
CDR3aa: CASSDGQGWYGYTF
CDR3nt: TGTGCCAGCAGTGACGGTCAGGGCTGGTATGGCTACACCTTC

v_gene: TRBV7-3
j_gene: TRBJ2-1
abundance: .
d_gene: TRBD1
CDR3aa: CASSPPGTGGYNEQFF
CDR3nt: TGTGCCAGCAGCCCCCCGGGGACAGGGGGCTACAATGAGCAGTTCTTC

v_gene: TRBV28
j_gene: TRBJ1-1
abundance: .
d_gene: .
CDR3aa: CASSLWGRGTEAFF
CDR3nt: TGTGCCAGCAGTTTATGGGGTAGGGGTACTGAAGCTTTCTTT

v_gene: TRBV6-6
j_gene: TRBJ1-5
abundance: few
d_gene: TRBD1
CDR3aa: CASSGRGGNQPQHF
CDR3nt: TGTGCCAGCAGTGGCAGGGGGGGCAATCAGCCCCAGCATTTT

v_gene: TRBV9
j_gene: TRBJ1-2
abundance: .
d_gene: TRBD1
CDR3aa: CASSLGQPYGYTF
CDR3nt: TGTGCCAGCAGCCTGGGACAGCCCTATGGCTACACCTTC

v_gene: TRBV6-5
j_gene: TRBJ2-5
abundance: once
d_gene: TRBD2
CDR3aa: CASSPAVGLGETQYF
CDR3nt: TGTGCCAGCAGCCCGGCCGTGGGACTAGGTGAGACCCAGTACTTC

v_gene: TRBV5-1
j_gene: TRBJ2-1
abundance: .
d_gene: TRBD2
CDR3aa: CASSLALAGGLGEQFF
CDR3nt: TGCGCCAGCAGCTTGGCCTTAGCGGGAGGATTGGGCGAGCAGTTCTTC

v_gene: TRBV19
j_gene: TRBJ2-5
abundance: once
d_gene: .
CDR3aa: CASSPGWLETQYF
CDR3nt: TGTGCCAGTAGCCCGGGGTGGTTGGAGACCCAGTACTTC

v_gene: TRBV4-1
j_gene: TRBJ1-5
abundance: few
d_gene: .
CDR3aa: CASSQAGSGYDSNQPQHF
CDR3nt: TGCGCCAGCAGCCAAGCGGGATCAGGTTACGATAGCAATCAGCCCCAGCATTTT

v_gene: TRBV18
j_gene: TRBJ2-2
abundance: .
d_gene: .
CDR3aa: CASSPSRQWSGGELFF
CDR3nt: TGTGCCAGCTCACCGTCCCGACAATGGAGCGGCGGGGAGCTGTTTTTT

v_gene: TRBV5-6
j_gene: TRBJ1-5
abundance: .
d_gene: .
CDR3aa: CASSLGQNNQPQHF
CDR3nt: TGTGCCAGCAGCTTGGGCCAGAATAATCAGCCCCAGCATTTT

v_gene: TRBV4-2
j_gene: TRBJ1-1
abundance: few
d_gene: .
CDR3aa: CASSPVGRFGEAFF
CDR3nt: TGTGCCAGCAGCCCGGTGGGCAGGTTCGGTGAAGCTTTCTTT

v_gene: TRBV11-1
j_gene: TRBJ1-1
abundance: once
d_gene: .
CDR3aa: CASSLGAIMNTEAFF
CDR3nt: TGTGCCAGCAGCTTAGGTGCGATCATGAACACTGAAGCTTTCTTT

v_gene: TRBV7-9
j_gene: TRBJ1-5
abundance: .
d_gene: .
CDR3aa: CASSSDSERPQHF
CDR3nt: TGTGCCAGTAGCTCTGACAGTGAACGGCCCCAGCATTTT

v_gene: TRBV5-4
j_gene: TRBJ2-3
abundance: .
d_gene: .
CDR3aa: CASSRSAGNGDTQYF
CDR3nt: TGTGCCAGCAGCCGGTCAGCGGGTAATGGGGATACGCAGTATTTT

v_gene: TRBV7-2
j_gene: TRBJ2-2
abundance: .
d_gene: TRBD2
CDR3aa: CASSLALLAGGPAGELFF
CDR3nt: TGTGCCAGCAGCTTAGCCCTACTAGCGGGAGGGCCTGCCGGGGAGCTGTTTTTT

v_gene: TRBV6-1
j_gene: TRBJ2-1
abundance: .
d_gene: .
CDR3aa: CASKQASSYNEQFF
CDR3nt: TGTGCCAGCAAACAGGCGAGCTCCTACAATGAGCAGTTCTTC

v_gene: TRBV9
j_gene: TRBJ2-2
abundance: .
d_gene: .
CDR3aa: CASSAGGPRTGELFF
CDR3nt: TGTGCCAGCAGCGCCGGGGGGCCTCGGACCGGGGAGCTGTTTTTT

v_gene: TRBV28
j_gene: TRBJ2-7
abundance: .
d_gene: .
CDR3aa: CASSLVGGAFYEQYF
CDR3nt: TGTGCCAGCAGTTTAGTGGGCGGGGCCTTCTACGAGCAGTACTTC

v_gene: TRBV6-1
j_gene: TRBJ2-7
abundance: .
d_gene: TRBD1
CDR3aa: CASRTGSYEQYF
CDR3nt: TGTGCCAGCAGGACAGGGTCCTACGAGCAGTACTTC

v_gene: TRBV11-2
j_gene: TRBJ1-6
abundance: .
d_gene: .
CDR3aa: CASSLVIPGISPLHF
CDR3nt: TGTGCCAGCAGCCTCGTAATCCCAGGGATTTCACCCCTCCACTTT

v_gene: TRBV7-9
j_gene: TRBJ2-3
abundance: .
d_gene: TRBD1
CDR3aa: CASRNRQGSSTDTQYF
CDR3nt: TGTGCCAGCAGGAACAGACAGGGGAGCTCCACAGATACGCAGTATTTT

v_gene: TRBV6-5
j_gene: TRBJ1-4
abundance: few
d_gene: TRBD1
CDR3aa: CASSQDRGGNEKLFF
CDR3nt: TGTGCCAGCAGTCAGGACAGGGGGGGTAATGAAAAACTGTTTTTT

v_gene: TRBV9
j_gene: TRBJ2-2
abundance: .
d_gene: .
CDR3aa: CASMRNTGELFF
CDR3nt: TGTGCCAGCATGCGGAACACCGGGGAGCTGTTTTTT

v_gene: TRBV5-1
j_gene: TRBJ2-7
abundance: .
d_gene: TRBD2
CDR3aa: CASSGGLAGEQYF
CDR3nt: TGCGCCAGCAGCGGGGGACTAGCTGGCGAGCAGTACTTC

v_gene: TRBV15
j_gene: TRBJ2-7
abundance: .
d_gene: .
CDR3aa: CATSRDLTATYEQYF
CDR3nt: TGTGCCACCAGCAGAGATCTGACAGCTACCTACGAGCAGTACTTC

v_gene: TRBV5-1
j_gene: TRBJ1-1
abundance: .
d_gene: .
CDR3aa: CASSPEVGENTEAFF
CDR3nt: TGCGCCAGCAGCCCGGAGGTGGGCGAGAACACTGAAGCTTTCTTT

v_gene: TRBV29-1
j_gene: TRBJ1-1
abundance: .
d_gene: .
CDR3aa: CSVEGRRAEAFF
CDR3nt: TGCAGCGTTGAAGGGCGTCGGGCTGAAGCTTTCTTT

v_gene: TRBV5-1
j_gene: TRBJ2-6
abundance: .
d_gene: .
CDR3aa: CASSPGLAGANVLTF
CDR3nt: TGCGCCAGCAGCCCCGGACTGGCTGGGGCCAACGTCCTGACTTTC

v_gene: TRBV9
j_gene: TRBJ1-5
abundance: .
d_gene: .
CDR3aa: CASSVEGDSNQPQHF
CDR3nt: TGTGCCAGCAGCGTAGAGGGGGATAGCAATCAGCCCCAGCATTTT

v_gene: TRBV5-8
j_gene: TRBJ2-3
abundance: .
d_gene: TRBD1
CDR3aa: CASSLEGQGAGDTQYF
CDR3nt: TGTGCCAGCAGCTTGGAGGGTCAGGGGGCGGGAGATACGCAGTATTTT

v_gene: TRBV6-1
j_gene: TRBJ1-5
abundance: .
d_gene: TRBD1
CDR3aa: CASSHRDRSNQPQHF
CDR3nt: TGTGCCAGCAGCCACCGGGACAGATCCAATCAGCCCCAGCATTTT

v_gene: TRBV28
j_gene: TRBJ1-2
abundance: once
d_gene: TRBD1
CDR3aa: CASSLKQGARGYTF
CDR3nt: TGTGCCAGCAGTTTAAAACAGGGGGCGCGCGGCTACACCTTC

v_gene: TRBV6-6
j_gene: TRBJ2-7
abundance: few
d_gene: TRBD2
CDR3aa: CASSYESGGYEQYF
CDR3nt: TGTGCCAGCAGTTACGAGAGCGGGGGCTACGAGCAGTACTTC

v_gene: TRBV7-9
j_gene: TRBJ1-3
abundance: .
d_gene: .
CDR3aa: CASSPQTGNTIYF
CDR3nt: TGTGCCAGCAGCCCCCAGACAGGAAACACCATATATTTT

v_gene: TRBV5-1
j_gene: TRBJ2-1
abundance: .
d_gene: .
CDR3aa: CASSLAGVVFYNEQFF
CDR3nt: TGCGCCAGCAGCTTGGCCGGAGTCGTTTTTTACAATGAGCAGTTCTTC

v_gene: TRBV7-9
j_gene: TRBJ2-2
abundance: .
d_gene: TRBD2
CDR3aa: CASSSHRASGNTGELFF
CDR3nt: TGTGCCAGCAGCTCTCACCGGGCTAGCGGGAACACCGGGGAGCTGTTTTTT

v_gene: TRBV6-5
j_gene: TRBJ2-1
abundance: few
d_gene: TRBD2
CDR3aa: CASHRGGNEQFF
CDR3nt: TGTGCCAGCCACCGGGGGGGCAATGAGCAGTTCTTC

v_gene: TRBV28
j_gene: TRBJ2-7
abundance: .
d_gene: .
CDR3aa: CASRAGTSTYEQYF
CDR3nt: TGTGCCAGCAGGGCCGGGACATCTACCTACGAGCAGTACTTC

v_gene: TRBV9
j_gene: TRBJ2-3
abundance: .
d_gene: TRBD2
CDR3aa: CASSARTSGGHIPDTQYF
CDR3nt: TGTGCCAGCAGCGCGCGGACTAGCGGGGGGCATATACCAGATACGCAGTATTTT

v_gene: TRBV2
j_gene: TRBJ2-1
abundance: .
d_gene: .
CDR3aa: CASSGGNEQFF
CDR3nt: TGTGCCAGCAGCGGCGGGAATGAGCAGTTCTTC

v_gene: TRBV28
j_gene: TRBJ2-7
abundance: .
d_gene: TRBD2
CDR3aa: CASSLAPIAGGNEQYF
CDR3nt: TGTGCCAGCAGTTTAGCCCCTATAGCGGGGGGTAACGAGCAGTACTTC

v_gene: TRBV28
j_gene: TRBJ1-3
abundance: .
d_gene: .
CDR3aa: CASSLGGAGMRNTIYF
CDR3nt: TGTGCCAGCAGCTTAGGGGGGGCAGGGATGAGAAACACCATATATTTT

v_gene: TRBV29-1
j_gene: TRBJ1-1
abundance: few
d_gene: TRBD1
CDR3aa: CSVVGPGQGNTEAFF
CDR3nt: TGCAGCGTCGTAGGACCGGGACAGGGAAACACTGAAGCTTTCTTT

v_gene: TRBV6-6
j_gene: TRBJ2-2
abundance: once
d_gene: TRBD1
CDR3aa: CASTKGDRTTGELFF
CDR3nt: TGTGCCAGCACCAAGGGGGACAGGACTACCGGGGAGCTGTTTTTT

v_gene: TRBV18
j_gene: TRBJ1-1
abundance: .
d_gene: .
CDR3aa: CASSPKSAGDTEAFF
CDR3nt: TGTGCCAGCTCACCCAAATCAGCAGGGGACACTGAAGCTTTCTTT